A selection of T cell receptor beta chains follows, all from one sample in a study of blood T cell repertoires in COVID-19. TCRdb keeps only in-frame clones here, not all; method: immunoSEQ multiplex PCR. The data hold fewer than 200,000 clones, with around 83% observed a single time. The sample was PBMCs or T cells enriched from blood (not recorded which). The receptors derive from a woman aged 50 to 60 in a cohort exposed to, infected with or recovered from COVID-19 (not recorded which). Each CDR3 is given with its conserved first and last residue. The order of the fields is CDR3 protein, CDR3 DNA, D gene, J gene, clone size, CDR3 length, V gene. D genes are given only for firm matches. Clone size is shown for a subset of rows, as once, few, many or a class of expanded clone.

cdr3_aa: CSVEDLGGLAGGEQFF
cdr3_nt: TGCAGCGTTGAAGATCTAGGGGGACTAGCGGGTGGTGAGCAGTTCTTC
d_call: TRBD2
j_call: TRBJ2-1
clone_size: once
cdr3_length: 16
v_call: TRBV29-1

cdr3_aa: CASISRAGANVLTF
cdr3_nt: TGTGCCAGTATCTCCAGGGCTGGGGCCAACGTCCTGACTTTC
d_call: -
j_call: TRBJ2-6
clone_size: -
cdr3_length: 14
v_call: TRBV19

cdr3_aa: CASSKILGTGGNEQYF
cdr3_nt: TGTGCCAGTAGTAAAATCCTCGGGACAGGGGGCAACGAGCAGTACTTC
d_call: TRBD1
j_call: TRBJ2-7
clone_size: -
cdr3_length: 16
v_call: TRBV19

cdr3_aa: CASSSPWTVNTEAFF
cdr3_nt: TGTGCCAGCAGTTCTCCCTGGACAGTGAACACTGAAGCTTTCTTT
d_call: -
j_call: TRBJ1-1
clone_size: -
cdr3_length: 15
v_call: TRBV6-5

cdr3_aa: CSASKGQGRDTQYF
cdr3_nt: TGCAGTGCTAGTAAGGGACAGGGGCGAGATACGCAGTATTTT
d_call: TRBD1
j_call: TRBJ2-3
clone_size: once
cdr3_length: 14
v_call: TRBV20-1

cdr3_aa: CAWSGRGLGGELFF
cdr3_nt: TGTGCCTGGAGCGGCAGGGGGCTGGGCGGGGAGCTGTTTTTT
d_call: TRBD1
j_call: TRBJ2-2
clone_size: -
cdr3_length: 14
v_call: TRBV30

cdr3_aa: CASRRQGTFEAFF
cdr3_nt: TGTGCCAGCAGGAGACAGGGCACATTTGAAGCTTTCTTT
d_call: TRBD1
j_call: TRBJ1-1
clone_size: once
cdr3_length: 13
v_call: TRBV28

cdr3_aa: CASSLYVRQDRGDEKLFF
cdr3_nt: TGTGCCAGCAGTTTATACGTGCGGCAGGACAGAGGGGATGAAAAACTGTTTTTT
d_call: -
j_call: TRBJ1-4
clone_size: -
cdr3_length: 18
v_call: TRBV28

cdr3_aa: CASRDRAYNEQFF
cdr3_nt: TGTGCCAGCCGGGACAGGGCCTACAATGAGCAGTTCTTC
d_call: TRBD1
j_call: TRBJ2-1
clone_size: -
cdr3_length: 13
v_call: TRBV2

cdr3_aa: CASSLRTGTIYGYTF
cdr3_nt: TGTGCCAGCAGCCTGAGGACAGGGACAATTTATGGCTACACCTTC
d_call: TRBD1
j_call: TRBJ1-2
clone_size: few
cdr3_length: 15
v_call: TRBV3-1/TRBV3-2

cdr3_aa: CASSPRLSPDNSPLHF
cdr3_nt: TGTGCCAGCAGCCCCAGACTCAGCCCCGATAATTCACCCCTCCACTTT
d_call: -
j_call: TRBJ1-6
clone_size: -
cdr3_length: 16
v_call: TRBV9

cdr3_aa: CASSESRQGVRVEQYF
cdr3_nt: TGTGCCAGCAGTGAAAGCCGACAGGGAGTGCGGGTCGAGCAGTACTTC
d_call: TRBD1
j_call: TRBJ2-7
clone_size: -
cdr3_length: 16
v_call: TRBV2

cdr3_aa: CASSFGQTNTGELFF
cdr3_nt: TGTGCCAGCAGTTTTGGACAGACGAACACCGGGGAGCTGTTTTTT
d_call: -
j_call: TRBJ2-2
clone_size: -
cdr3_length: 15
v_call: TRBV28

cdr3_aa: CATSRDLYEQYF
cdr3_nt: TGTGCCACCAGCAGAGATCTCTACGAGCAGTACTTC
d_call: -
j_call: TRBJ2-7
clone_size: once
cdr3_length: 12
v_call: TRBV15

cdr3_aa: CASSEYLGLAGDNEQFF
cdr3_nt: TGTGCCAGCAGTGAATACCTAGGACTAGCGGGGGACAATGAGCAGTTCTTC
d_call: TRBD2
j_call: TRBJ2-1
clone_size: -
cdr3_length: 17
v_call: TRBV25-1

cdr3_aa: CASSLAGGNTGELFF
cdr3_nt: TGTGCCAGCAGCTTGGCGGGGGGTAACACCGGGGAGCTGTTTTTT
d_call: TRBD2
j_call: TRBJ2-2
clone_size: -
cdr3_length: 15
v_call: TRBV11-2

cdr3_aa: CASSATGFGQPQHF
cdr3_nt: TGCGCCAGCAGCGCGACAGGGTTCGGTCAGCCCCAGCATTTT
d_call: TRBD1
j_call: TRBJ1-5
clone_size: -
cdr3_length: 14
v_call: TRBV5-1

cdr3_aa: CASEDRDTEAFF
cdr3_nt: TGTGCCAGCGAAGACAGGGACACTGAAGCTTTCTTT
d_call: TRBD1
j_call: TRBJ1-1
clone_size: -
cdr3_length: 12
v_call: TRBV28

cdr3_aa: CSVDRDGITDGYTF
cdr3_nt: TGCAGCGTCGACAGGGACGGAATTACGGATGGCTACACCTTC
d_call: TRBD1
j_call: TRBJ1-2
clone_size: -
cdr3_length: 14
v_call: TRBV29-1

cdr3_aa: CASSLAPGGPVTNEKLFF
cdr3_nt: TGTGCCAGCAGCTTAGCACCAGGGGGACCTGTGACTAATGAAAAACTGTTTTTT
d_call: TRBD1
j_call: TRBJ1-4
clone_size: -
cdr3_length: 18
v_call: TRBV7-2

cdr3_aa: CASSEGRAGTEAFF
cdr3_nt: TGTGCCAGCAGTGAAGGCAGGGCGGGGACTGAAGCTTTCTTT
d_call: -
j_call: TRBJ1-1
clone_size: -
cdr3_length: 14
v_call: TRBV2

cdr3_aa: CASSWDREANYGYTF
cdr3_nt: TGTGCCAGCAGCTGGGACAGGGAGGCCAACTATGGCTACACCTTC
d_call: TRBD1
j_call: TRBJ1-2
clone_size: -
cdr3_length: 15
v_call: TRBV5-6

cdr3_aa: CASSIQGAGQPQHF
cdr3_nt: TGTGCCAGCAGTATACAGGGGGCCGGGCAGCCCCAGCATTTT
d_call: TRBD1
j_call: TRBJ1-5
clone_size: -
cdr3_length: 14
v_call: TRBV6-5

cdr3_aa: CASSPLHRAGENNSPLHF
cdr3_nt: TGTGCCAGCAGCCCACTTCATCGGGCAGGGGAGAATAATTCACCCCTCCACTTT
d_call: -
j_call: TRBJ1-6
clone_size: -
cdr3_length: 18
v_call: TRBV7-2

cdr3_aa: CASSPRSRGTILAKNIQYF
cdr3_nt: TGTGCCAGCAGTCCGCGGAGTAGGGGGACGATCCTTGCCAAAAACATTCAGTACTTC
d_call: -
j_call: TRBJ2-4
clone_size: -
cdr3_length: 19
v_call: TRBV6-6

cdr3_aa: CASTQAAGRGETQPQHF
cdr3_nt: TGTGCCAGTACCCAAGCGGCAGGCAGGGGAGAAACTCAGCCCCAGCATTTT
d_call: -
j_call: TRBJ1-5
clone_size: -
cdr3_length: 17
v_call: TRBV19

cdr3_aa: CASSASGPPYEQYF
cdr3_nt: TGTGCCAGCAGTGCCAGCGGCCCACCCTACGAGCAGTACTTC
d_call: -
j_call: TRBJ2-7
clone_size: -
cdr3_length: 14
v_call: TRBV2

cdr3_aa: CAIRTGQGEETQYF
cdr3_nt: TGTGCCATCAGAACGGGACAGGGGGAAGAGACCCAGTACTTC
d_call: TRBD1
j_call: TRBJ2-5
clone_size: -
cdr3_length: 14
v_call: TRBV10-3

cdr3_aa: CASREPGQGNIQYF
cdr3_nt: TGTGCCAGCAGGGAACCGGGACAGGGAAACATTCAGTACTTC
d_call: TRBD1
j_call: TRBJ2-4
clone_size: -
cdr3_length: 14
v_call: TRBV2

cdr3_aa: CASSLLGGGGYTF
cdr3_nt: TGTGCCAGCAGCCTACTTGGGGGAGGTGGCTACACCTTC
d_call: -
j_call: TRBJ1-2
clone_size: -
cdr3_length: 13
v_call: TRBV9

cdr3_aa: CASSLAHKQPSGNTIYF
cdr3_nt: TGTGCCAGCAGCTTAGCGCATAAACAGCCCTCTGGAAACACCATATATTTT
d_call: -
j_call: TRBJ1-3
clone_size: -
cdr3_length: 17
v_call: TRBV7-8

cdr3_aa: CASSPGQGPEKLFF
cdr3_nt: TGTGCCAGCTCACCGGGACAGGGACCTGAAAAACTGTTTTTT
d_call: TRBD1
j_call: TRBJ1-4
clone_size: -
cdr3_length: 14
v_call: TRBV18

cdr3_aa: CASSEGGENKQFF
cdr3_nt: TGTGCCAGCAGTGAGGGCGGGGAAAATAAGCAGTTCTTC
d_call: -
j_call: TRBJ2-1
clone_size: -
cdr3_length: 13
v_call: TRBV6-1

cdr3_aa: CASSDDTIETQYF
cdr3_nt: TGTGCCAGCAGTGATGATACTATCGAGACCCAGTACTTC
d_call: -
j_call: TRBJ2-5
clone_size: once
cdr3_length: 13
v_call: TRBV6-1

cdr3_aa: CASSPIRKGPESSYNEQFF
cdr3_nt: TGCGCCAGCAGCCCCATCCGGAAGGGGCCAGAGAGCTCCTACAATGAGCAGTTCTTC
d_call: -
j_call: TRBJ2-1
clone_size: -
cdr3_length: 19
v_call: TRBV4-3

cdr3_aa: CASSYQGEDSPLHF
cdr3_nt: TGCGCCAGCAGCTACCAGGGTGAGGATTCACCCCTCCACTTT
d_call: -
j_call: TRBJ1-6
clone_size: few
cdr3_length: 14
v_call: TRBV5-1

cdr3_aa: CASSEQGGPGELFF
cdr3_nt: TGTGCCAGCAGTGAACAAGGTGGGCCCGGGGAGCTGTTTTTT
d_call: -
j_call: TRBJ2-2
clone_size: -
cdr3_length: 14
v_call: TRBV2

cdr3_aa: CASSYSNNYGYTF
cdr3_nt: TGTGCCAGCAGCTATAGCAATAACTATGGCTACACCTTC
d_call: -
j_call: TRBJ1-2
clone_size: once
cdr3_length: 13
v_call: TRBV11-2

cdr3_aa: CASSLEGQGYQPQHF
cdr3_nt: TGCGCCAGCAGCTTGGAAGGGCAGGGTTACCAGCCCCAGCATTTT
d_call: -
j_call: TRBJ1-5
clone_size: -
cdr3_length: 15
v_call: TRBV5-1

cdr3_aa: CASSVGTKTGEKLFF
cdr3_nt: TGTGCCAGCAGCGTAGGCACCAAAACCGGGGAAAAACTGTTTTTT
d_call: -
j_call: TRBJ1-4
clone_size: -
cdr3_length: 15
v_call: TRBV9

cdr3_aa: CASSWQGGPYNEQFF
cdr3_nt: TGTGCCAGCAGCTGGCAGGGAGGTCCCTACAATGAGCAGTTCTTC
d_call: -
j_call: TRBJ2-1
clone_size: -
cdr3_length: 15
v_call: TRBV5-5

cdr3_aa: CASSYATGGEAFF
cdr3_nt: TGTGCCAGCAGTTACGCGACGGGTGGTGAAGCTTTCTTT
d_call: -
j_call: TRBJ1-1
clone_size: -
cdr3_length: 13
v_call: TRBV6-5

cdr3_aa: CASGPGKNIQYF
cdr3_nt: TGTGCCAGCGGTCCAGGGAAAAACATTCAGTACTTC
d_call: -
j_call: TRBJ2-4
clone_size: -
cdr3_length: 12
v_call: TRBV11-1

cdr3_aa: CASSLEQSHEQYF
cdr3_nt: TGCGCCAGCAGCTTGGAACAATCCCACGAGCAGTACTTC
d_call: -
j_call: TRBJ2-7
clone_size: -
cdr3_length: 13
v_call: TRBV5-1

cdr3_aa: CATSQDRGEAEAFF
cdr3_nt: TGTGCCACCAGCCAGGACAGGGGAGAGGCTGAAGCTTTCTTT
d_call: TRBD1
j_call: TRBJ1-1
clone_size: -
cdr3_length: 14
v_call: TRBV15

cdr3_aa: CAAGQPYNEQFF
cdr3_nt: TGTGCCGCCGGACAGCCGTACAATGAGCAGTTCTTC
d_call: -
j_call: TRBJ2-1
clone_size: once
cdr3_length: 12
v_call: TRBV7-2

cdr3_aa: CASSLGQGRDTQYF
cdr3_nt: TGTGCCAGCAGCCTCGGACAGGGCAGAGATACGCAGTATTTT
d_call: TRBD1
j_call: TRBJ2-3
clone_size: -
cdr3_length: 14
v_call: TRBV3-1/TRBV3-2

cdr3_aa: CASSQGASYEQYF
cdr3_nt: TGCGCCAGCAGCCAAGGGGCCAGCTACGAGCAGTACTTC
d_call: -
j_call: TRBJ2-7
clone_size: -
cdr3_length: 13
v_call: TRBV4-3

cdr3_aa: CATSAPAGYGGELFF
cdr3_nt: TGTGCCACCAGTGCCCCGGCCGGGTATGGCGGGGAGCTGTTTTTT
d_call: -
j_call: TRBJ2-2
clone_size: -
cdr3_length: 15
v_call: TRBV24-1

cdr3_aa: CASSEGRQVNQPQHF
cdr3_nt: TGTGCCAGCAGTGAGGGGAGGCAAGTCAATCAGCCCCAGCATTTT
d_call: -
j_call: TRBJ1-5
clone_size: -
cdr3_length: 15
v_call: TRBV25-1

cdr3_aa: CASSLAQDLYEQYF
cdr3_nt: TGTGCCAGCAGTTTGGCACAGGACCTCTACGAGCAGTACTTC
d_call: -
j_call: TRBJ2-7
clone_size: -
cdr3_length: 14
v_call: TRBV28

cdr3_aa: CATSDPGLVGETQYF
cdr3_nt: TGTGCCACCAGTGACCCGGGACTAGTCGGGGAGACCCAGTACTTC
d_call: TRBD2
j_call: TRBJ2-5
clone_size: -
cdr3_length: 15
v_call: TRBV24-1

cdr3_aa: CASSSGASGEVWGQQYF
cdr3_nt: TGTGCCAGTAGTAGTGGGGCCTCTGGCGAGGTGTGGGGGCAGCAGTACTTC
d_call: -
j_call: TRBJ2-7
clone_size: -
cdr3_length: 17
v_call: TRBV19

cdr3_aa: CASSWDRGKDTEAFF
cdr3_nt: TGTGCCAGTAGCTGGGACAGGGGGAAAGATACTGAAGCTTTCTTT
d_call: TRBD1
j_call: TRBJ1-1
clone_size: once
cdr3_length: 15
v_call: TRBV19

cdr3_aa: CASSVDGTDNEKLFF
cdr3_nt: TGTGCCAGCAGCGTAGATGGGACAGATAATGAAAAACTGTTTTTT
d_call: TRBD1
j_call: TRBJ1-4
clone_size: -
cdr3_length: 15
v_call: TRBV9